This TCR beta chain came from a study of CXCR3-negative and CXCR3-positive naive CD8 T cells. The TRB cDNA libraries were prepared by 5' RACE with UMI labels. After re-calling the 5' RACE reads, TCRdb lists one entry per CDR3 protein, DNA absent. Its clone listing holds about 110,000 distinct CDR3 sequences. The germline V gene encodes CDR1 MGHDK and CDR2 SYGVNS. The CDR3 spans 13 residues. As to this clonotype: Its antigen is unknown.

Findings and caveats of the study: Once cells were cryopreserved, CXCR3 expression went down partly, and most assays used fresh PBMCs. CXCR3-positive naive cells carried more hydrophobic TRB CDR3s than CXCR3-negative naive cells did. Each naive subset displayed comparably high diversity, whereas memory CD8+ cells displayed much lower diversity.

Sequencing used naive CXCR3+ CD8+ T cells from blood. Regarding subset: CD45RO-CCR7+CD27+CD95- naive CD8+ T cells expressing CXCR3 (TNR3+). The sequence was obtained from a human donor in good health. Some clones in this sample may be carry-over from other donors' samples. The chain links TRBV25-1 to TRBJ1-2; TCRdb reports TRBD1, a call that lacks DNA to check it against. CDR3 sequence reads: CASSVSGVYGYTF.